This T cell receptor beta chain was captured in a study of T cell repertoires in cytomegalovirus infection. Notes on the study in general: In two of eight donors, the top clonotype was HLA-C-restricted CMV-specific.

The germline CDR1 and CDR2 sequences are KGHSH and LQKENI. Between the trimmed V and J ends, which lost 4 bases and 6 bases, there was a span of 22 bases. The CDR3 contains 16 residues. Using its own MiXCR run on the reads, TCRdb lists one record per CDR3 protein. Among under 850,000 distinct CDR3 sequences listed, roughly a third were seen once. Turning to this clonotype: Its antigen remains unknown.

This TCR derives from a human donor in good health (CMV status not recorded). Some clones in this sample may be carry-over from other donors' samples. This rearrangement joins TRBV18 to TRBJ2-7, with D possibly being TRBD1 (7 bases). Sample: PBMCs. The CDR3 protein is CASSLTSGGSLTEQYF. CDR3 sequence (DNA): TGTGCCAGCTCACTCACCTCAGGGGGGTCCCTCACCGAGCAGTACTTC.